These 25 T cell receptor beta chains share one sample of origin, sequenced in a study of cytomegalovirus exposure and HLA in healthy donors. The PCR was carried out with 60 Vbeta primers and 13 Jbeta primers. Data came from immunoSEQ multiplex PCR; TCRdb stores just in-frame clones and leaves some out. The sample holds 75,000 to 90,000 clones, 75% to 80% seen once. The source material was PBMCs. Source of these receptors: a middle-aged man in good health and CMV-seronegative.

The J gene is TRBJ2-1, the V gene TRBV19; tentative D call: TRBD1 (6 bases). Trimming took 4 bases from V and 9 from J, leaving 10 bases between them. The CDR3 covers 12 residues. Germline V gene lookup returns CDR1 LNHDA and CDR2 SQIVND (reference sequence). In DNA form, the CDR3 reads TGTGCCAGTAGTAGAGCACAGGGTGAGCAGTTCTTC. Translated, it gives CASSRAQGEQFF.

This clone has more than one count but fewer than ten. J is TRBJ2-3 and V is TRBV7-9; the D is unclear. V was pared by 5 bases and J by 0 bases, with 3 bases between. The CDR3 consists of 12 residues. Germline CDR1 is SEHNR and CDR2 is FQNEAQ (reference sequence). The CDR3 nucleotides read TGTGCCAGCAGCCCGAGCACAGATACGCAGTATTTT. As protein: CASSPSTDTQYF.

CDR3 amino acids: CASSSKGYREGYEQYF. CDR3 nucleotide sequence: TGTGCCAGCAGCTCAAAAGGGTACAGGGAAGGCTACGAGCAGTACTTC. The V gene is TRBV7-9, the J gene TRBJ2-7; possibly TRBD1 for D (6 bases). Germline loops: CDR1 SEHNR, CDR2 FQNEAQ (reference sequence). Trimming removed 4 bases from V and 3 bases from J, with 19 bases in between. The CDR3 length is 16 residues.

This clone came up a few times. The chain links TRBV11-3 to TRBJ2-5; 8 bases map to TRBD1. Germline V gene data show CDR1 as SGHNT and CDR2 as YENEEA. The CDR3 contains 17 residues. Trimming took 5 bases from V and 2 from J; bases not matched to a gene: 13. DNA of the CDR3: TGTGCCAGCAGCCCGTCCGGACAGGGCAGGGGGCAAGAGACCCAGTACTTC. Protein sequence: CASSPSGQGRGQETQYF.

This sequence joins TRBV5-1 and TRBJ1-3; possibly TRBD1 for D (6 bases). The V end lost 2 bases, the J end lost 4 bases, and 10 bases lay between the germline ends. CDR3 length: 14 amino acids. Germline assignment: CDR1 SGHRS and CDR2 YFSETQ. This CDR3 reads CASSLGGFGNTIYF. CDR3 bases: TGCGCCAGCAGCTTAGGGGGATTCGGAAACACCATATATTTT.

This sequence joins TRBV28 and TRBJ1-3, with TRBD1 identical over 8 bases. This CDR3 spans 15 amino acids. Trimming took 2 bases from V and 3 from J; bases not matched to a gene: 3. The germline gives CDR1 MDHEN, CDR2 SYDVKM. The CDR3 DNA follows: TGTGCCAGCAGTTTAATGACAGGGGTTGGAAACACCATATATTTT. Residues: CASSLMTGVGNTIYF.

This chain uses TRBV6-6 with TRBJ2-1; 7 bases fit TRBD2. Germline V gene lookup returns CDR1 MNHNY and CDR2 SVGAGI (reference sequence). The CDR3 has 14 residues. The ends lost 8 bases at V and 4 bases at J; junction bases unmatched: 8. The CDR3 is CASGTGGRYNEQFF. DNA of the CDR3: TGTGCCAGCGGAACCGGGGGGAGGTACAATGAGCAGTTCTTC.

CDR3 sequence (DNA): TGTGCCATCAGTGAGGAATCGGGGAGGAACACTGAAGCTTTCTTT. Protein product: CAISEESGRNTEAFF. The chain recombines TRBV10-3 with TRBJ1-1; D is unclear. Trimming took off 2 bases at V and 1 base at J, with 11 bases between the two ends. This CDR3 has 15 residues. CDR1 and CDR2 from the germline V gene are ENHRY and SYGVKD.

The V call is TRBV7-9, the J call TRBJ2-3; D possibly corresponds to TRBD1 (6 bases). The ends were cut back, 5 bases at V and 3 bases at J, with 12 bases in the middle. The V gene's germline CDR1 is SEHNR and CDR2 FQNEAQ (reference sequence). The CDR3 extends over 14 amino acids. CDR3 in amino acids: CASSPQGFTDTQYF. In DNA form, the CDR3 reads TGTGCCAGCAGCCCACAGGGTTTTACAGATACGCAGTATTTT.

The V gene is TRBV28, the J gene TRBJ1-5; TRBD1 matches at 9 bases. Losses at the gene ends were 6 bases for V and 15 bases for J; bases not matched to a gene: 6. This CDR3 comprises 11 residues. The germline CDR1 and CDR2 sequences are MDHEN and SYDVKM. The CDR3 DNA is TGTGCCAGCAGCCGGGACAGGGTTCGGCATTTT. Its translation is CASSRDRVRHF.

This clone was seen a few times. This sequence joins TRBV6-5 and TRBJ1-1, with D possibly TRBD1 on 6 matching bases. Germline CDR1 MNHEY, CDR2 SVGAGI. Trimming removed 6 bases at V and 8 bases at J, with 16 bases between. The CDR3 has 13 residues. The CDR3 spells CASRKATGIEAFF. The DNA of the CDR3 is TGTGCCAGCAGAAAGGCTACAGGGATCGAAGCTTTCTTT.

This clone turned up a few times. V usage is TRBV19 and J usage is TRBJ1-1, with a possible D match to TRBD1 (6 bases). This CDR3 region has 14 residues. CDR1 LNHDA and CDR2 SQIVND come from the germline V gene (reference sequence). The V and J ends lost 3 bases and 7 bases respectively, with 15 bases between them. CDR3 sequence: CASSIVPGQSEAFF. CDR3 bases: TGTGCCAGTAGTATTGTCCCTGGACAGAGTGAAGCTTTCTTT.

DNA for the CDR3: TGCGCCAGCAGCCACCCTACTAGCGGGAGCACGGATGAGCAGTTCTTC. Translation gives CASSHPTSGSTDEQFF. V usage is TRBV4-1 and J usage is TRBJ2-1, with TRBD2 matching 11 bases. V was clipped by 3 bases and J by 8 bases; unmatched bases: 9. The CDR3 covers 16 residues. Germline CDR1 and CDR2: MGHRA and YSYEKL.

The CDR3 DNA is TGTGCCAGCAGCGCCGAGACAGGGGGCTCAAAAAACATTCAGTACTTC. This sequence encodes CASSAETGGSKNIQYF. The J gene is TRBJ2-4, the V gene TRBV9, with 10 bases aligning to TRBD1. V shed 3 bases and J 4 bases; nucleotides not matched to a gene: 7. This CDR3 is built from 16 residues. Per the germline V gene, CDR1 is SGDLS and CDR2 is YYNGEE.

The chain couples TRBV6-5 to TRBJ1-2, with D possibly being TRBD1 (6 bases). Trimming removed 5 bases from V and 0 bases from J, with 13 bases in between. Germline V gene data show CDR1 as MNHEY and CDR2 as SVGAGI. This CDR3 has 15 residues. The DNA for the CDR3 is TGTGCCAGCAGTCCTATCGGACAGCCTAACTATGGCTACACCTTC. This gives the protein CASSPIGQPNYGYTF.

The chain uses TRBV20-1 and TRBJ2-1; the D gene is possibly TRBD2 (5 bases). The CDR3 is made up of 10 amino acids. Trimming stripped 3 bases from V and 10 bases from J, with 7 bases between. CDR1 is DFQATT, CDR2 SNEGSKA, per germline (reference sequence). DNA for the CDR3: TGCAGTGCTAGTGAGCGGGAGCAGTTCTTC. It specifies CSASEREQFF.

In this sample, this clone turned up once. The chain combines TRBV30 with TRBJ1-1, with TRBD1 identical over 10 bases. Germline assignment: CDR1 GTSNPN and CDR2 SVGIG (reference sequence). V gave up 7 bases and J gave up 2 bases; unmatched junction bases: 4. The CDR3 loop spans 13 amino acids. The CDR3 region has the DNA TGTGCCTTTCGGACAGGGGGAAACACTGAAGCTTTCTTT. Its protein product is CAFRTGGNTEAFF. Full variable domain (remainder filled in from reference TRBV30 and TRBJ1-1): SQTIHQWPATLVQPVGSPLSLECTVEGTSNPNLYWYRQAAGRGLQLLFYSVGIGQISSEVPQNLSASRPQDRQFILSSKKLLLSDSGFYLCAFRTGGNTEAFFGQGTRLTVV.

The V call is TRBV4-1, the J call TRBJ2-7; 7 bases line up with TRBD2. The CDR3 is 15 residues long. Germline lookup yields CDR1 MGHRA and CDR2 YSYEKL. After removal of 8 bases from V and 3 bases from J, the junction contained 13 bases not matched to a gene. For the CDR3, the DNA is TGCGCCAGCGGCGGGGAGGGGTTACGCGACTACGAGCAGTACTTC. Translation: CASGGEGLRDYEQYF.

The rearrangement joins TRBV5-4 to TRBJ2-1; 7 bases are a match to TRBD2. Trimming removed 3 bases from V and 9 bases from J; junction bases left unmatched: 12. The CDR3 consists of 15 residues. In germline, CDR1 is SGHNT, CDR2 YYREEE (reference sequence). For the CDR3, the DNA is TGTGCCAGCAGCTCCTCCGGGACTACGGAGGGTGAGCAGTTCTTC. This sequence encodes CASSSSGTTEGEQFF.

This chain connects TRBV18 to TRBJ2-4, with D unclear. Trimming removed 3 bases at V and 0 bases at J, with 12 bases between. Germline V CDR1 and CDR2: KGHSH, LQKENI. The CDR3 sequence is 16 residues long. DNA of the CDR3: TGTGCCAGCTCACCCGACACCGCGATAGCCAAAAACATTCAGTACTTC. The encoded protein is CASSPDTAIAKNIQYF. Complete variable domain (other parts from reference TRBV18 and TRBJ2-4): NAGVMQNPRHLVRRRGQEARLRCSPMKGHSHVYWYRQLPEEGLKFMVYLQKENIIDESGMPKERFSAEFPKEGPSILRIQQVVRGDSAAYFCASSPDTAIAKNIQYFGAGTRLSVL.

This rearrangement joins TRBV5-6 to TRBJ1-4, with D perhaps TRBD1 (5 bases). V shed 4 bases and J shed 5 bases, with 15 bases lying between them. The CDR3 totals 15 residues. In germline, CDR1 is SGHDT, CDR2 YYEEEE. In DNA form, the CDR3 reads TGTGCCAGCAGCAACCTCAGGGAAGACAATGAAAAACTGTTTTTT. This encodes CASSNLREDNEKLFF.

With respect to this clone: The junction differs from germline at one of its ends, possibly a read error. The chain carries TRBV10-3 and TRBJ1-2; D not certain. Germline CDR1 ENHRY, CDR2 SYGVKD. There are 15 residues in the CDR3. CDR3 region: CAIKIGQEDNHGYTF. DNA for the CDR3: TGTGCCATCAAAATTGGTCAGGAAGATAACCATGGCTACACCTTC.

J is TRBJ2-3 and V is TRBV4-3, with D perhaps TRBD2 (5 bases). This CDR3 region has 14 residues. With 0 bases removed from V and 11 bases from J, the gap between germline ends came to 15 bases. The germline gives CDR1 LGHNA, CDR2 YSLEER. In DNA, the CDR3 is TGCGCCAGCAGCCAAGATTTAGCCACGGGGATGCAGTATTTT. This codes for CASSQDLATGMQYF.

The rearrangement uses TRBV14 and TRBJ2-7; no reliable D call. CDR1 and CDR2 from the germline V gene are SGHDN and FVKESK. V gave up 1 base and J gave up 6 bases, with 4 bases separating them. The CDR3 is made up of 11 amino acids. CDR3 sequence (DNA): TGTGCCAGCAGCCAAGCCCTCGAGCAGTACTTC. Translating it yields CASSQALEQYF.

The rearrangement links TRBV19 to TRBJ2-2, with a possible D match to TRBD2 (6 bases). V was trimmed by 2 bases and J by 4 bases, leaving 14 bases between them. Germline-derived CDR1 and CDR2 are LNHDA and SQIVND (reference sequence). This CDR3 is built from 16 residues. The CDR3 nucleotides are TGTGCCAGTAGTATACAGGCGGGACCGTCCACCGGGGAGCTGTTTTTT. Its protein product is CASSIQAGPSTGELFF.